The T cell receptor (beta chain) described here comes from a study of T cell responses to AZD1222 COVID-19 vaccine. Per the germline V gene, CDR1 is LNHDA and CDR2 is SQIVND (reference sequence). The length of the CDR3 is 16 residues. V lost 5 bases to trimming and J lost 2 bases, with 16 bases between them. Study conclusions and caveats: A mostly white British donor set with more females was recruited, and clonal diversity was possibly underestimated.

On this clone itself: What it binds is unknown.

Data came from immunoSEQ multiplex PCR; TCRdb stores just in-frame clones and leaves some out. This sample has over 150,000 clones, with about nine tenths found just once. The sequencing used peripheral blood, collected on day 0 of AZD1222 vaccination. The rearrangement joins TRBV19 to TRBJ1-3; D is undetermined. This receptor was obtained from an adult in good health. The CDR3 loop reads CASSLGRAGPGNTIYF. CDR3 coding DNA: TGTGCCAGTAGTCTCGGACGGGCAGGACCTGGAAACACCATATATTTT. Full variable domain (outside the CDR3, taken from reference TRBV19 and TRBJ1-3): DGGITQSPKYLFRKEGQNVTLSCEQNLNHDAMYWYRQDPGQGLRLIYYSQIVNDFQKGDIAEGYSVSREKKESFPLTVTSAQKNPTAFYLCASSLGRAGPGNTIYFGEGSWLTVV.